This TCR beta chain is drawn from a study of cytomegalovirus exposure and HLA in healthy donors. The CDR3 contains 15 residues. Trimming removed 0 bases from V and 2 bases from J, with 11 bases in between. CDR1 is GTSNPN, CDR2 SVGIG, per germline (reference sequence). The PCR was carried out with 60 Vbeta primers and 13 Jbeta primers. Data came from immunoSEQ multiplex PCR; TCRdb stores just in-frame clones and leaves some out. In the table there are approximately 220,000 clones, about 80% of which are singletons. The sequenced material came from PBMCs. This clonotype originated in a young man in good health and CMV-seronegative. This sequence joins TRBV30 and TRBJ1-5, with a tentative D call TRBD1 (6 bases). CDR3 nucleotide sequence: TGTGCCTGGAGTGTAAAGTCAGGGGGCAATCAGCCCCAGCATTTT. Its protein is CAWSVKSGGNQPQHF.